These 6 T cell receptor beta chains originate from one sample sequenced in a study of blood T cell repertoires in COVID-19. Data came from immunoSEQ multiplex PCR; TCRdb stores just in-frame clones and leaves some out. The profile covers roughly 140,000 clones, with approximately 84% appearing a single time and 5.5% to 7% taken by the ten largest. Sequencing input: peripheral blood. Receptor source: a human donor in a cohort sampled during active COVID-19.

V is TRBV4-1 and J is TRBJ1-5; 7 bases align to TRBD1. The germline V gene encodes CDR1 MGHRA and CDR2 YSYEKL. Germline trimming cut 2 bases from V and 5 bases from J; bases unmatched to any gene: 6. This CDR3 is built from 15 residues. This chain's CDR3 is CASSQPRQGHQPQHF. CDR3 DNA sequence: TGCGCCAGCAGCCAACCTAGACAGGGCCATCAGCCCCAGCATTTT.

The chain carries TRBV5-4 and TRBJ1-2; TRBD1 matches 7 bases. The germline CDR1 and CDR2 sequences are SGHNT and YYREEE (reference sequence). This CDR3 spans 15 amino acids. Trimming at V came to 4 bases and at J to 7 bases, leaving 13 bases not matched to a gene. CDR3 in amino acids: CASSPQPGQAAGYTF. The CDR3 DNA reads TGTGCCAGCAGCCCCCAGCCTGGACAGGCGGCTGGCTACACCTTC. The full variable domain, in which reference TRBV5-4 and TRBJ1-2 provide the parts outside the CDR3, is ETGVTQSPTHLIKTRGQQVTLRCSSQSGHNTVSWYQQALGQGPQFIFQYYREEENGRGNFPPRFSGLQFPNYSSELNVNALELDDSALYLCASSPQPGQAAGYTFGSGTRLTVV.

Only a few counts were recorded for this clone. The V call is TRBV3-1 (or the pseudogene TRBV3-2), the J call TRBJ2-2, with TRBD2 matching over 8 bases. The ends lost 5 bases at V and 9 bases at J; junction bases unmatched: 11. The CDR3 has 15 residues. Germline V gene lookup returns CDR1 LGHDT and CDR2 YNNKEL (reference sequence). Here the CDR3 reads CASSEDSGEGRELFF. CDR3 sequence (DNA): TGTGCCAGCAGCGAGGATAGCGGGGAAGGGCGGGAGCTGTTTTTT.

This clone appeared once. V and J are TRBV11-2 and TRBJ1-2; the match to TRBD1 covers 7 bases. The CDR3 consists of 12 residues. The V and J ends lost 6 bases and 8 bases, in that order; junction bases with no gene match: 6. Germline V CDR1 and CDR2: SGHAT, FQNNGV. The CDR3 loop reads CASSFTGDGYTF. The CDR3 DNA sequence: TGTGCCAGCAGTTTCACAGGGGACGGCTACACCTTC.

The chain couples TRBV24-1 to TRBJ1-5; D might be TRBD1 (6 bases). The CDR3 runs to 15 residues. Germline CDR1 and CDR2: KGHDR and SFDVKD. Between the trimmed V and J ends, which lost 4 bases and 2 bases, there was a span of 11 bases. This CDR3 reads CATSEGGGGNQPQHF. The CDR3 DNA sequence: TGTGCCACCAGTGAGGGAGGGGGAGGCAATCAGCCCCAGCATTTT.

V usage is TRBV5-4 and J usage is TRBJ2-7; the match to TRBD2 covers 10 bases. CDR1 is SGHNT and CDR2 is YYREEE in the germline V gene (reference sequence). The CDR3 length is 15 residues. The V gene end was trimmed by 0 bases and the J gene end by 7 bases; junction bases not matched to a gene: 7. The CDR3 DNA reads TGTGCCAGCAGCTTGGTTCAGCGGGGGGGCAGTGAGCAGTACTTC. Protein: CASSLVQRGGSEQYF. Using reference TRBV5-4 and TRBJ2-7 for the parts outside the CDR3, the full variable domain is ETGVTQSPTHLIKTRGQQVTLRCSSQSGHNTVSWYQQALGQGPQFIFQYYREEENGRGNFPPRFSGLQFPNYSSELNVNALELDDSALYLCASSLVQRGGSEQYFGPGTRLTVT.